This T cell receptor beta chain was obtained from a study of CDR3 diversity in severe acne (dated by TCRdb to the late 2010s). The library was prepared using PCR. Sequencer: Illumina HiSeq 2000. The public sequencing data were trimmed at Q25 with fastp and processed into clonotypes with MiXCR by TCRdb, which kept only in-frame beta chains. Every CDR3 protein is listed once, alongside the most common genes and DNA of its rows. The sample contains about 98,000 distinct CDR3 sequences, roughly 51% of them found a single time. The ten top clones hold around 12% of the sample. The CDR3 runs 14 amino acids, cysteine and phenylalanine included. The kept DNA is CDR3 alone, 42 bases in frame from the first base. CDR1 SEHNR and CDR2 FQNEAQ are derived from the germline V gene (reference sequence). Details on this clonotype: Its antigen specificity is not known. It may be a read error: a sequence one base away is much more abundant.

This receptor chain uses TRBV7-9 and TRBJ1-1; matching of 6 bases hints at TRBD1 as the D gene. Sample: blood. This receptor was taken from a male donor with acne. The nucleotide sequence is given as TGTGCCAGCAGCCAACCACAGGGACCAAATGAAGCTTCCTTT. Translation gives CASSQPQGPNEASF.